These 20 T cell receptor beta chains were sequenced from one sample in a study of vaccination and CD4 T cells after COVID-19. Indicated treatment: roughly ten-day PBMC culture with coronavirus spike peptide pools or control peptides (ViraFEST assay). The Oncomine TCR Beta short-read assay was what sequenced the DNA obtained from cultured CD4+ T cells. TCRdb called the PCR reads again in MiXCR, with one record for every CDR3 protein. This table holds 15,000 to 20,000 distinct CDR3 sequences, 45% to 55% found once. No cognate antigen is known for these TCRs. The sample consisted of CD4+ T cells from blood, cultured in vitro. All receptors come from a human donor who had recovered from COVID-19.

The V and J genes are TRBV29-1 and TRBJ1-4; tentatively, D is TRBD1 (5 bases). The V gene's germline CDR1 is SQVTM and CDR2 ANQGSEA. This CDR3 contains 15 residues. Between the trimmed V and J ends, which lost 7 bases and 8 bases, there was a span of 23 bases. The CDR3: CSAIRGAGLREKLFF. In DNA, the CDR3 is TGCAGCGCCATCCGTGGGGCAGGGTTAAGGGAAAAACTGTTTTTT.

This clonotype was seen only a few times. The chain uses TRBV19 and TRBJ1-2; D uncertain. The germline V gene has CDR1 LNHDA and CDR2 SQIVND (reference sequence). This CDR3 is 16 amino acids long. The V end was cut by 0 bases, the J end by 2 bases, with 13 bases between. The DNA for the CDR3 is TGTGCCAGTAGTATAGATAGGCCGGGTTTCAACTATGGCTACACCTTC. This gives the protein CASSIDRPGFNYGYTF.

The J gene is TRBJ1-2, the V gene TRBV7-2; D uncertain. V dropped 4 bases and J dropped 0 bases, with 18 bases sitting between them. This CDR3 has 17 amino acids. Germline V gene sequence: CDR1 SGHTA, CDR2 FQGNSA. The CDR3 region has the DNA TGTGCCAGCAGCTCTATGGTACGGGGAACCTCTAACTATGGCTACACCTTC. Translating it yields CASSSMVRGTSNYGYTF.

In its sample, this clonotype was seen once. CDR3 in amino acids: CASSLQGGDTQYF. The CDR3, as DNA: TGTGCCAGCAGCTTACAGGGGGGAGATACGCAGTATTTT. The gene calls are TRBV5-6 and TRBJ2-3; 8 positions match TRBD1. The V segment lost 2 bases and the J segment 5 bases; nucleotides outside the gene matches: 1. The CDR3 has 13 amino acids. Germline V gives CDR1 SGHDT, CDR2 YYEEEE.

The chain carries TRBV10-3 and TRBJ1-2; D unresolved. V lost 3 bases and J 6 bases, leaving 14 bases between the germline ends. Germline V gene sequence: CDR1 ENHRY, CDR2 SYGVKD. The CDR3 contains 14 residues. CDR3 sequence (DNA): TGTGCCATCAGTGAAGATACAATACGAAATGGCTACACCTTC. Translation gives CAISEDTIRNGYTF.

This clonotype was observed a handful of times. The genes are TRBV10-3 and TRBJ1-6; the match to TRBD1 covers 10 bases. Unmatched junction bases numbered 7, after V lost 3 bases and J lost 8 bases. Germline V CDR1 and CDR2: ENHRY, SYGVKD. The CDR3 totals 16 residues. This CDR3 is CAISDPGQGSDSPLHF. In DNA, the CDR3 is TGTGCCATCAGTGACCCGGGACAGGGGTCGGATTCACCCCTCCACTTT.

This chain connects TRBV20-1 to TRBJ2-1; no definite D call. The CDR3 is made up of 13 amino acids. V was cut by 2 bases and J by 8 bases, with 13 bases left in between. Germline lookup yields CDR1 DFQATT and CDR2 SNEGSKA (reference sequence). This CDR3 is CSARRDSADEQFF. The CDR3, as DNA: TGCAGTGCTAGAAGGGATTCTGCCGATGAGCAGTTCTTC.

The chain couples TRBV7-2 to TRBJ1-4; D gene ambiguous. CDR1 and CDR2 (germline): SGHTA, FQGNSA. The ends were cut back, 5 bases at V and 0 bases at J, with 10 bases in the middle. The CDR3 runs to 15 residues. The chain's CDR3 is CASSLPGATNEKLFF. CDR3 bases: TGTGCCAGCAGCCTCCCGGGTGCAACTAATGAAAAACTGTTTTTT.

The chain joins TRBV6-6 to TRBJ2-7; TRBD1 agrees at 10 bases. CDR3 length equals 12 residues. Per the germline V gene, CDR1 is MNHNY and CDR2 is SVGAGI (reference sequence). V shed 7 bases, J shed 5 bases, and the junction held 2 bases outside the gene matches. The CDR3 sequence is CASKTGGDEQYF. In nucleotides, the CDR3 is TGTGCCAGCAAGACAGGGGGCGACGAGCAGTACTTC.

The rearrangement joins TRBV4-3 to TRBJ2-5, with D uncertain. CDR3 size: 16 residues. Trimming took off 0 bases at V and 0 bases at J, with 11 bases between the two ends. Germline V gives CDR1 LGHNA, CDR2 YSLEER. The CDR3 nucleotides are TGCGCCAGCAGCCAAGATTTCGACTTTCACCAAGAGACCCAGTACTTC. Translated, it gives CASSQDFDFHQETQYF.

The chain has TRBV10-1 and TRBJ2-1; D is perhaps TRBD2 (5 bases). Germline-derived CDR1 and CDR2 are WNHNN and SYGVQD (reference sequence). The CDR3 is made up of 15 amino acids. The ends were cut back, 6 bases at V and 6 bases at J, with 18 bases in the middle. The CDR3 DNA sequence: TGCGCCAGCAGGTGGATGGAGGAGGTCAGCAATGAGCAGTTCTTC. Protein product: CASRWMEEVSNEQFF.

For the CDR3, the DNA is TGTGCCAGCAGTTCCCCGACCCAAAAACCAGAGCTGTTTTTT. Amino acid sequence: CASSSPTQKPELFF. The chain joins TRBV27 to TRBJ2-2; D uncertain. The CDR3 is 14 residues long. The germline V gene encodes CDR1 MNHEY and CDR2 SMNVEV (reference sequence). The V end lost 4 bases, the J end lost 11 bases, and 17 bases lay between the germline ends.

This chain connects TRBV5-4 to TRBJ2-5, with D perhaps TRBD1 (6 bases). The germline gives CDR1 SGHNT, CDR2 YYREEE (reference sequence). The ends were cut back, 4 bases at V and 2 bases at J, with 15 bases in the middle. The CDR3 is 15 residues long. The CDR3 region is CASSATGRGQETQYF. CDR3 nucleotide sequence: TGTGCCAGCAGCGCTACAGGGCGCGGACAAGAGACCCAGTACTTC. The full variable domain, completed using reference TRBV5-4 and TRBJ2-5, is ETGVTQSPTHLIKTRGQQVTLRCSSQSGHNTVSWYQQALGQGPQFIFQYYREEENGRGNFPPRFSGLQFPNYSSELNVNALELDDSALYLCASSATGRGQETQYFGPGTRLLVL.

The V and J genes are TRBV28 and TRBJ1-2, with D tentatively TRBD1 (5 bases). This CDR3 has 15 residues. Germline CDR1 is MDHEN and CDR2 is SYDVKM. Between the trimmed V and J ends, which lost 3 bases and 5 bases, there was a span of 16 bases. CDR3 nucleotide sequence: TGTGCCAGCAGTTTCGGGACCGAAGAATTATATGGCTACACCTTC. This encodes CASSFGTEELYGYTF.

The chain couples TRBV27 to TRBJ2-3, with 7 nucleotides matching TRBD1. Losses at the gene ends were 4 bases for V and 6 bases for J; bases not matched to a gene: 7. Germline assignment: CDR1 MNHEY and CDR2 SMNVEV (reference sequence). The CDR3 has 14 amino acids. The CDR3 here is CASSSHRGQDTQYF. CDR3 coding DNA: TGTGCCAGCAGTTCCCACAGGGGTCAGGATACGCAGTATTTT.

This CDR3 reads CASSLDGTPQETQYF. For the CDR3, the DNA is TGTGCCAGCAGCTTAGACGGGACACCCCAAGAGACCCAGTACTTC. The genes are TRBV7-6 and TRBJ2-5; maybe TRBD1 (6 bases). V lost 1 base and J lost 1, with 10 bases in between. The CDR3 has 15 amino acids. Germline V gene data show CDR1 as SGHVS and CDR2 as FNYEAQ.

J is TRBJ2-5 and V is TRBV5-6, with D perhaps TRBD2 (5 bases). CDR3 size: 15 residues. From germline, CDR1 is SGHDT and CDR2 YYEEEE. Trimming took 3 bases from V and 5 from J, leaving 17 bases between them. The CDR3 protein is CASSSPGVAEETQYF. CDR3 sequence (DNA): TGTGCCAGCAGCTCCCCCGGGGTCGCGGAGGAGACCCAGTACTTC.

V gene TRBV18 combines with J gene TRBJ1-5; TRBD1 aligns across 7 bases. This CDR3 contains 14 residues. Per germline, CDR1 KGHSH and CDR2 LQKENI. V lost 4 bases to trimming and J lost 1 base; unmatched junction nucleotides: 1. CDR3 sequence (DNA): TGTGCCAGCTCACGACAGGGAAGCAATCAGCCCCAGCATTTT. The encoded protein is CASSRQGSNQPQHF.

The chain uses TRBV6-2 or TRBV6-3 and TRBJ2-1; 10 positions agree with TRBD1. CDR3 length: 15 amino acids. CDR1 is MNHEY and CDR2 is SVGEGT in the germline V gene. The trim removed 10 bases at V and 3 bases at J, leaving 9 bases unmatched. Written as DNA, the CDR3 is TGTGCCACCAATTTCCGGGACAGGGGCTACAATGAGCAGTTCTTC. It yields the protein CATNFRDRGYNEQFF.

The V and J genes are TRBV19 and TRBJ1-1, with a weak D call TRBD1 (5 bases). This CDR3 is built from 13 residues. The V and J ends lost 7 bases and 5 bases respectively, with 14 bases between them. Germline V gene data show CDR1 as LNHDA and CDR2 as SQIVND (reference sequence). CDR3 loop: CASKERGKTEAFF. The CDR3 DNA reads TGTGCCAGTAAGGAAAGGGGAAAGACTGAAGCTTTCTTT.